These 2 T cell receptor beta chains share one sample of origin, sequenced in a study of molecular identifiers for immune sequencing clone quantification. MiXCR, run by TCRdb on the PCR reads, gives a single entry per CDR3 protein. The profile covers over 600,000 distinct CDR3 sequences, with just under 20% appearing a single time and roughly 0.85% taken by the ten largest. Specimen: naive CD8+ T cells from blood, with Jurkat cell RNA spiked in. The subset is: FACS-sorted CD8+CD4-CCR7+CD45RA+ naive T cells. The receptors were sampled from a human donor in good health. Some libraries in this study had Jurkat cell RNA spiked in.

There are a few counts of this clonotype. The V gene is TRBV5-6, the J gene TRBJ2-1; the D gene is possibly TRBD1 (5 bases). The CDR3 is 11 residues long. Germline values: CDR1 SGHDT, CDR2 YYEEEE. V was clipped by 4 bases and J by 8 bases, with 7 bases between them. CDR3 loop: CASSRGHEQFF. In DNA form, the CDR3 reads TGTGCCAGCAGCAGGGGTCATGAGCAGTTCTTC.

This clonotype has a count of ten or more. The chain uses TRBV7-6 and TRBJ1-1; D is unresolved. This CDR3 is built from 13 residues. Trimming stripped 4 bases from V and 3 bases from J, with 9 bases between. Germline V gene lookup returns CDR1 SGHVS and CDR2 FNYEAQ. In DNA form, the CDR3 reads TGTGCCAGCAGCTCTGACTTGGACACTGAAGCTTTCTTT. Translating gives CASSSDLDTEAFF. Drawing the rest from reference TRBV7-6 and TRBJ1-1, the complete variable domain is GAGVSQSPRYKVTKRGQDVALRCDPISGHVSLYWYRQALGQGPEFLTYFNYEAQQDKSGLPNDRFSAERPEGSISTLTIQRTEQRDSAMYRCASSSDLDTEAFFGQGTRLTVV.